Below are 15 T cell receptor beta chains sequenced from a single sample in a study of regulatory T cells in long-lasting Graves disease. To make TCR beta libraries, researchers used iRepertoire HTBI primers and Arm-PCR of CDR3 regions. TCRdb itself ran the multiplex PCR reads through MiXCR, one entry per CDR3 protein. In the table there are fewer than 400,000 distinct CDR3 sequences, 18% of which are singletons. As for time point: newly diagnosed GD, antithyroid drugs for less than 3 months. PBMC-derived RNA was used for the TCR library. The sequences come from peripheral blood mononuclear cells (PBMCs), collected at new diagnosis, from a patient treated with antithyroid drugs. The receptors derive from a female donor with Graves disease.

This clonotype was recorded at least ten times. The chain's CDR3 is CASSGDREPITPYSGNTIYF. In nucleotides, the CDR3 is TGTGCCAGCAGCGGCGACAGAGAACCTATCACTCCTTACTCTGGAAACACCATATATTTT. The chain combines TRBV5-6 with TRBJ1-3; perhaps TRBD1 as D (5 bases). The CDR3 sequence is 20 residues long. Trimming stripped 4 bases from V and 0 bases from J, with 26 bases between. Germline CDR1 is SGHDT and CDR2 is YYEEEE.

This clonotype showed up many times. This chain connects TRBV7-2 to TRBJ2-3; possible D gene TRBD2, 6 bases. V gave up 6 bases and J gave up 6 bases, with 13 bases separating them. This CDR3 is 13 amino acids long. Germline V gene sequence: CDR1 SGHTA, CDR2 FQGNSA. CDR3 bases: TGTGCCAGCAGACCGACTAGTTTGGATACGCAGTATTTT. Translated, it gives CASRPTSLDTQYF.

Concerning this clonotype: Since a much larger clone is just one base distant, this may be a read error. This rearrangement joins TRBV3-1 to TRBJ2-4, with D possibly TRBD2 on 6 matching bases. CDR1 is LGHDT and CDR2 is YNNKEL in the germline V gene (reference sequence). This CDR3 is built from 12 residues. DNA of the CDR3: TGTGCCAGCAGCCAAGGTGGGACTCCCATACACTTC. Residues: CASSQGGTPIHF.

This clonotype was detected ten times or more. The chain links TRBV20-1 to TRBJ2-1; 14 bases map to TRBD2. From germline, CDR1 is DFQATT and CDR2 SNEGSKA (reference sequence). The CDR3 is 21 residues long. Trimming removed 2 bases from V and 0 bases from J; junction bases left unmatched: 15. The CDR3 region is CSARTPGLAGGSTASYNEQFF. The CDR3, as DNA: TGCAGTGCTAGAACTCCCGGACTAGCGGGAGGATCCACCGCCTCCTACAATGAGCAGTTCTTC.

This clonotype was counted ten times or more. A much larger clone is a single base away; this may be a read error. This rearrangement joins TRBV2 to TRBJ2-3, with 10 bases lining up with TRBD2. CDR3 length equals 15 residues. Germline CDR1 and CDR2: SNHLY and FYNNEI. The chain's CDR3 is CASRFSGRAGDAQYF. The DNA for the CDR3 is TGTGCCAGCAGATTCAGCGGGAGGGCGGGAGATGCGCAGTATTTT.

This clonotype was picked up many times. The chain links TRBV3-1 to TRBJ1-1, with 11 bases identical to TRBD1. The CDR3 has 14 residues. The V gene end was trimmed by 1 base and the J gene end by 7 bases; junction bases not matched to a gene: 2. CDR1 and CDR2 from the germline V gene are LGHDT and YNNKEL (reference sequence). The CDR3 sequence is CASSQGGQGGEAFF. CDR3 nucleotide sequence: TGTGCCAGCAGCCAAGGGGGACAGGGGGGTGAAGCTTTCTTT.

As to this clonotype: Given a far larger clone just one base away, this is likely a sequencing read error. The V and J genes are TRBV2 and TRBJ2-5, with no clear D. The end of the DNA fits TRBJ2-1 better, so the J call may be wrong. Germline V CDR1 and CDR2: SNHLY, FYNNEI. This CDR3 has 13 amino acids. CDR3 protein: CASSLEFGETQFF. In DNA form, the CDR3 reads TGTGCCAGCAGCTTAGAGTTCGGAGAGACCCAGTTCTTC.

CDR3 DNA: TGTGCCAGCAGCCCTAGGGGGAGGTGGGATACGCAGTATTTT. This gives the protein CASSPRGRWDTQYF. The rearrangement uses TRBV28 and TRBJ2-3; TRBD1 or TRBD2 may be the D gene (6 bases each). Germline V lookup: CDR1 MDHEN, CDR2 SYDVKM. This CDR3 region has 14 residues. Trimming left V 6 bases short and J 6 bases short, with 16 bases between.

The rearrangement links TRBV19 to TRBJ2-2; D remains ambiguous. The CDR3 is 15 residues long. Trimming cost V 5 bases and J 0 bases, with 10 bases left between them. Germline CDR1 LNHDA, CDR2 SQIVND (reference sequence). The CDR3 loop reads CASSGRETNTGELFF. The CDR3 coding sequence is TGTGCCAGTAGTGGACGAGAGACGAACACCGGGGAGCTGTTTTTT.

This clonotype was seen at least ten times. V usage is TRBV6-2 or TRBV6-3 and J usage is TRBJ2-7; 10 nucleotides match TRBD2. CDR3 length equals 16 residues. J was trimmed by 0 bases and V by 2 bases; bases with no gene match: 4. Germline V gene lookup returns CDR1 MNHEY and CDR2 SVGEGT. The CDR3 sequence is CASSYGIAGGSYEQYF. CDR3 sequence (DNA): TGTGCCAGCAGTTACGGCATAGCGGGAGGCTCCTACGAGCAGTACTTC.

This clonotype was seen just once. The chain couples TRBV19 to TRBJ2-3, with D perhaps TRBD1 (5 bases). CDR1 is LNHDA, CDR2 SQIVND, per germline (reference sequence). The CDR3 has 17 residues. Trimming left V 0 bases short and J 0 bases short, with 13 bases between. The CDR3 is CASSIDQGRTSTDTQYF. The CDR3 nucleotides read TGTGCCAGTAGTATAGATCAGGGTAGAACTAGCACAGATACGCAGTATTTT.

This clonotype was observed at least ten times. The chain links TRBV7-9 to TRBJ2-7, with 8 bases fitting TRBD1. After removal of 11 bases from V and 7 bases from J, the junction contained 10 bases not matched to a gene. CDR1 is SEHNR, CDR2 FQNEAQ, per germline (reference sequence). The CDR3 length is 12 residues. CDR3 coding DNA: TGTGCCGGGGGGCAGGGGGCGAAAGAGCAGTACTTC. Its protein product is CAGGQGAKEQYF.

This clonotype was counted ten times or more. The CDR3 region has the DNA TGCGCCAGCAGCATACTAGCGGGAGGGCCGATTACCCCCCAGAACCAGCAGTACTTC. It is translated as CASSILAGGPITPQNQQYF. V is TRBV5-1 and J is TRBJ2-7; the match to TRBD2 covers 13 bases. CDR3 length equals 19 residues. Trimming cost V 4 bases and J 8 bases; bases outside gene matches: 21. Germline CDR1 and CDR2: SGHRS and YFSETQ.

In its sample, this clonotype was seen many times. The genes are TRBV12-3 or TRBV12-4 and TRBJ2-7; 7 positions match TRBD1. V trimming: 3 bases; J trimming: 5 bases; junction bases outside the gene matches: 10. The CDR3 spans 15 residues. The chain's CDR3 is CASSLSRGWPHEQYF. CDR3 coding DNA: TGTGCCAGCAGTTTGAGCAGGGGGTGGCCCCACGAGCAGTACTTC.

In its sample, this clonotype was seen many times. The chain uses TRBV28 and TRBJ2-7; no firm D call. V was trimmed by 6 bases and J by 3 bases, leaving 15 bases between them. The CDR3 runs to 14 residues. CDR1 and CDR2 (germline): MDHEN, SYDVKM. The CDR3 region has the DNA TGTGCCAGCAGCCTACCTAACCCGGACTACGAGCAGTACTTC. Protein: CASSLPNPDYEQYF.